These 32 T cell receptor beta chains were all obtained from the same sample, sequenced in a study of blood T cell repertoires in COVID-19. Only in-frame clones appear in the TCRdb table, and some are missing; sequencing was by immunoSEQ multiplex PCR. The sample carries a few hundred thousand clones, approximately 86% recorded once. Input material: peripheral blood. The source is a human donor in a cohort sampled during active COVID-19.

The chain is built from TRBV19 and TRBJ2-5; D is unclear. This CDR3 contains 13 residues. The germline gives CDR1 LNHDA, CDR2 SQIVND (reference sequence). V lost 2 bases to trimming and J lost 5 bases, with 9 bases between them. For the CDR3, the DNA is TGTGCCAGTAGTATACAGGATTTGGAGACCCAGTACTTC. It yields the protein CASSIQDLETQYF.

The gene calls are TRBV30 and TRBJ1-1; D call uncertain. Germline V CDR1 and CDR2: GTSNPN, SVGIG (reference sequence). Deletions cut 0 bases from V and 3 bases from J, with 5 bases between. CDR3 length equals 12 residues. The CDR3 sequence: CAWSVLDTEAFF. The CDR3 DNA reads TGTGCCTGGAGTGTACTGGACACTGAAGCTTTCTTT.

V gene TRBV2 combines with J gene TRBJ1-4; TRBD1 aligns across 7 bases. Germline V gene sequence: CDR1 SNHLY, CDR2 FYNNEI. Trimming removed 1 base from V and 8 bases from J; junction bases left unmatched: 7. The CDR3 is made up of 15 amino acids. The CDR3 nucleotides read TGTGCCAGCAGTGAAGTAAGGGGGCTGGTGGAAAAACTGTTTTTT. Translated: CASSEVRGLVEKLFF.

This clone was counted once. This rearrangement joins TRBV5-8 to TRBJ2-2; perhaps TRBD2 as D (5 bases). The CDR3 runs to 18 residues. CDR1 SGHTS and CDR2 YDEGEE come from the germline V gene. Trimming pared 0 bases from V and 2 bases from J, leaving 17 bases between. DNA of the CDR3: TGTGCCAGCAGCTTGGCGCCGGGGTGGTTCGGAAACACCGGGGAGCTGTTTTTT. It specifies CASSLAPGWFGNTGELFF.

The V gene is TRBV24-1, the J gene TRBJ2-1, with TRBD2 identical over 8 bases. Per the germline V gene, CDR1 is KGHDR and CDR2 is SFDVKD. The J segment lost 3 bases and the V segment lost 4 bases, leaving 10 bases of the junction unmatched. This CDR3 is 17 amino acids long. CDR3 sequence reads: CATSDPSSGNRYNEQFF. CDR3 coding DNA: TGTGCCACCAGTGACCCCAGTAGCGGGAACCGCTACAATGAGCAGTTCTTC.

The rearrangement links TRBV28 to TRBJ1-1; D ambiguous. The V and J ends lost 5 bases and 5 bases respectively, with 12 bases between them. The V gene's germline CDR1 is MDHEN and CDR2 SYDVKM. The CDR3 is 13 residues long. The CDR3 coding sequence is TGTGCCAGCAGTCCACCGGGGTGGACTGAAGCTTTCTTT. Translated, it gives CASSPPGWTEAFF.

The rearrangement uses TRBV15 and TRBJ2-2; the D is unclear. CDR1 is LNHNV, CDR2 YYDKDF, per germline (reference sequence). CDR3 size: 15 residues. V was pared by 1 base and J by 5 bases, with 11 bases between. This CDR3 reads CATSRVKFETGELFF. CDR3 in DNA: TGTGCCACCAGCAGAGTAAAGTTCGAGACCGGGGAGCTGTTTTTT.

The chain employs TRBV19 and TRBJ1-4; 9 positions match TRBD1. Germline V lookup: CDR1 LNHDA, CDR2 SQIVND (reference sequence). The trim removed 7 bases at V and 0 bases at J, leaving 12 bases unmatched. The length of the CDR3 is 18 residues. The CDR3 loop is CASTPYGQGNPTNEKLFF. The CDR3 DNA follows: TGTGCCAGTACCCCTTACGGACAGGGGAACCCAACTAATGAAAAACTGTTTTTT.

The chain employs TRBV30 and TRBJ1-1, with 8 bases identical to TRBD1. Germline V lookup: CDR1 GTSNPN, CDR2 SVGIG (reference sequence). This CDR3 has 13 residues. After removal of 2 bases from V and 10 bases from J, the junction contained 9 bases not matched to a gene. CDR3 protein: CAWSPTGESGAFF. CDR3 in DNA: TGTGCCTGGAGTCCGACAGGGGAATCCGGAGCTTTCTTT.

The chain has TRBV6-5 and TRBJ2-1; no reliable D call. Germline values: CDR1 MNHEY, CDR2 SVGAGI. V was shortened by 0 bases and J by 6 bases, with 12 bases between the two germline ends. The CDR3 sequence is 15 residues long. CDR3 nucleotide sequence: TGTGCCAGCAGTTACTCGAATCCTAGAGGCAATGAGCAGTTCTTC. It is translated as CASSYSNPRGNEQFF.

The rearrangement links TRBV18 to TRBJ2-1; no firm D call. CDR3 length: 17 residues. Germline CDR1 KGHSH, CDR2 LQKENI. The ends were cut back, 0 bases at V and 0 bases at J, with 12 bases in the middle. DNA of the CDR3: TGTGCCAGCTCACCACCCTTCGGTAGCAGCTCCTACAATGAGCAGTTCTTC. This codes for CASSPPFGSSSYNEQFF.

This clone was seen just once. The V call is TRBV6-1, the J call TRBJ1-1, with D possibly TRBD1 on 6 matching bases. The CDR3 has 15 residues. The V end lost 2 bases, the J end lost 0 bases, and 10 bases lay between the germline ends. From germline, CDR1 is MNHNS and CDR2 SASEGT. CDR3 sequence: CASSEIGQLNTEAFF. The CDR3 DNA reads TGTGCCAGCAGTGAAATCGGACAGTTGAACACTGAAGCTTTCTTT.

This rearrangement joins TRBV30 to TRBJ1-1, with a weak D call TRBD1 (6 bases). The CDR3 spans 14 residues. Germline V gene data show CDR1 as GTSNPN and CDR2 as SVGIG (reference sequence). The V and J ends lost 1 base and 1 base respectively, with 10 bases between them. The CDR3 region has the DNA TGTGCCTGGAGTGCGGGACAAACGAACACTGAAGCTTTCTTT. Encoded protein: CAWSAGQTNTEAFF.

V is TRBV4-2 and J is TRBJ1-4; perhaps TRBD1 as D (5 bases). Trimming took 6 bases from V and 5 from J, leaving 22 bases between them. Per the germline V gene, CDR1 is LGHNA and CDR2 is YNFKEQ. This CDR3 is 17 amino acids long. CDR3 protein: CASRELGGPGLNEKLFF. CDR3 nucleotide sequence: TGTGCCAGCAGAGAGCTGGGGGGTCCGGGACTCAATGAAAAACTGTTTTTT.

This CDR3 reads CASSVDGFRGVHGYTF. The CDR3 DNA is TGCGCCAGCAGCGTGGATGGGTTCAGGGGGGTGCATGGCTACACCTTC. The J gene is TRBJ1-2, the V gene TRBV5-1, with 7 bases matching TRBD1. Unmatched junction bases numbered 15, after V lost 4 bases and J lost 6 bases. The CDR3 covers 16 residues. Germline V lookup: CDR1 SGHRS, CDR2 YFSETQ.

The CDR3 bases are TGTGCCAGCAGCCCCAGTATGAATCTTGGGACTAAACTGGGCTATGGCTACACCTTC. It encodes CASSPSMNLGTKLGYGYTF. The chain couples TRBV11-2 to TRBJ1-2; perhaps TRBD1 as D (5 bases). Germline CDR1 is SGHAT and CDR2 is FQNNGV. Trimming pared 5 bases from V and 4 bases from J, leaving 29 bases between. This CDR3 region has 19 residues.

The J gene is TRBJ1-1, the V gene TRBV5-1, with 7 bases that match TRBD1. CDR1 is SGHRS, CDR2 YFSETQ, per germline. The CDR3 loop spans 16 amino acids. The V and J ends lost 4 bases and 4 bases, in that order; junction bases with no gene match: 13. The CDR3 sequence is CASSPSRQGWSTEAFF. Written as DNA, the CDR3 is TGCGCCAGCAGCCCTAGCCGACAGGGCTGGAGCACTGAAGCTTTCTTT.

This sequence joins TRBV30 and TRBJ2-7, with D maybe TRBD2 (6 bases). CDR3 length: 15 residues. Germline CDR1 reads GTSNPN; CDR2 reads SVGIG (reference sequence). Trimming pared 3 bases from V and 2 bases from J, leaving 17 bases between. The CDR3: CAWRPGVAVTYEQYF. CDR3 DNA: TGTGCCTGGAGACCGGGGGTAGCGGTGACCTACGAGCAGTACTTC.

CDR3 DNA: TGTGCCAGCAGCCTACTTAGTGAAGATACGCAGTATTTT. Protein: CASSLLSEDTQYF. The chain has TRBV9 and TRBJ2-3; D is uncertain. The germline gives CDR1 SGDLS, CDR2 YYNGEE. The germline V and J ends were trimmed by 4 bases and 5 bases, with 11 bases remaining between them. This CDR3 region has 13 residues.

This sequence joins TRBV10-2 and TRBJ1-5; D might be TRBD1 (6 bases). The ends were cut back, 6 bases at V and 6 bases at J, with 15 bases in the middle. CDR1 and CDR2 from the germline V gene are WSHSY and SAAADI. The CDR3 extends over 14 amino acids. CDR3 residues: CASSENRVGQPQHF. In nucleotides, the CDR3 is TGCGCCAGCAGCGAAAACAGGGTCGGTCAGCCCCAGCATTTT.

The J gene is TRBJ2-3, the V gene TRBV18; D is uncertain. This CDR3 has 14 residues. The germline V gene has CDR1 KGHSH and CDR2 LQKENI. Deletions cut 5 bases from V and 0 bases from J, with 9 bases between. This chain's CDR3 is CASSTTTSTDTQYF. In DNA, the CDR3 is TGTGCCAGCTCAACGACGACTAGCACAGATACGCAGTATTTT.

This clone was found once. J is TRBJ2-1 and V is TRBV27; TRBD2 matches 8 bases. The germline V gene has CDR1 MNHEY and CDR2 SMNVEV (reference sequence). V gave up 2 bases and J gave up 7 bases; unmatched junction bases: 13. The CDR3 is 17 amino acids. DNA of the CDR3: TGTGCCAGCAGTTTACTCCCCACGGGGGGGCTAGGGAATGAGCAGTTCTTC. Protein product: CASSLLPTGGLGNEQFF.

V gene TRBV30 combines with J gene TRBJ2-1; 11 nucleotides line up with TRBD2. The germline V gene encodes CDR1 GTSNPN and CDR2 SVGIG (reference sequence). With V trimmed by 4 bases and J by 9 bases, 14 bases remained unmatched. The CDR3 has 16 residues. The CDR3 region has the DNA TGTGCCTGGAAGACTAGCGGGATAGTAACCGGAAGTGAGCAGTTCTTC. Protein: CAWKTSGIVTGSEQFF.

The chain recombines TRBV30 with TRBJ1-1; D remains ambiguous. Germline CDR1 is GTSNPN and CDR2 is SVGIG (reference sequence). Trimming cost V 3 bases and J 0 bases, with 20 bases left between them. This CDR3 has 17 residues. This CDR3 reads CAWSMYRTGGMNTEAFF. The CDR3 DNA follows: TGTGCCTGGAGCATGTACCGGACGGGCGGGATGAACACTGAAGCTTTCTTT.

The genes are TRBV5-1 and TRBJ1-5, with 8 bases aligning to TRBD1. Germline values: CDR1 SGHRS, CDR2 YFSETQ. The CDR3 runs 15 residues. J was trimmed by 5 bases and V by 4 bases; bases with no gene match: 8. CDR3 loop: CASSPQPTGDQPQHF. The CDR3 nucleotides read TGCGCCAGCAGCCCCCAACCGACAGGGGATCAGCCCCAGCATTTT.

CDR3 in DNA: TGTGCCAGCAGCCCTCGGACAGGGGGTAGCCTTAGCGGCTACACCTTC. It yields the protein CASSPRTGGSLSGYTF. The chain uses TRBV9 and TRBJ1-2; 10 bases agree with TRBD1. The CDR3 contains 16 residues. Per the germline V gene, CDR1 is SGDLS and CDR2 is YYNGEE. V gave up 4 bases and J gave up 8 bases; unmatched junction bases: 14.

This clone was counted a few times. This sample includes further DNA sequences coding for the same CDR3. The rearrangement uses TRBV7-3 and TRBJ1-1, with TRBD1 as a possible D gene (6 bases). The CDR3 is 13 residues long. V lost 0 bases to trimming and J lost 4 bases, with 6 bases between them. The germline V gene encodes CDR1 SGHTA and CDR2 FQGTGA. The CDR3 DNA follows: TGTGCCAGCAGCTTAACAGGGGGCACTGAAGCTTTCTTT. Amino acid sequence: CASSLTGGTEAFF.

The chain employs TRBV30 and TRBJ1-1; D possibly corresponds to TRBD1 (5 bases). V lost 0 bases and J 2 bases, leaving 19 bases between the germline ends. Germline V gene sequence: CDR1 GTSNPN, CDR2 SVGIG (reference sequence). This CDR3 comprises 17 residues. In nucleotides, the CDR3 is TGTGCCTGGAGTGTATCCCCCGCCCGACAGAAAAACACTGAAGCTTTCTTT. Protein: CAWSVSPARQKNTEAFF.

This clone was recorded once. An end of the junction does not agree with germline; a read error may underlie this. Other DNA sequences from this sample encode an identical CDR3 as well. The gene calls are TRBV3-1 (or the pseudogene TRBV3-2) and TRBJ1-3; 10 bases are shared with TRBD1. Germline assignment: CDR1 LGHDT and CDR2 YNNKEL (reference sequence). This CDR3 is built from 18 residues. The CDR3 DNA is TGCGCCAGCAGCCAAAGACAGGGGGCGCAAAGCTCTGGAAACACCATATATTTT. It specifies CASSQRQGAQSSGNTIYF.

The chain combines TRBV30 with TRBJ2-1; 8 bases align to TRBD2. This CDR3 spans 15 amino acids. CDR1 and CDR2 (germline): GTSNPN, SVGIG (reference sequence). V lost 0 bases and J lost 5; bases outside the gene matches: 6. CDR3 DNA: TGTGCCTGGAGTGTGTTCAGCGGGAGCCACAATGAGCAGTTCTTC. Protein: CAWSVFSGSHNEQFF.

This chain links TRBV30 with TRBJ1-1, with 7 nucleotides matching TRBD1. This CDR3 has 13 amino acids. The V gene's germline CDR1 is GTSNPN and CDR2 SVGIG (reference sequence). Losses at the gene ends were 3 bases for V and 1 base for J; bases not matched to a gene: 2. The CDR3 sequence is CAWRDRTNTEAFF. The CDR3 DNA reads as TGTGCCTGGAGGGACAGGACGAACACTGAAGCTTTCTTT.

Here the CDR3 DNA reads TGTGCCAGCAGCGTCGCGGGGGGGCGGTACAATGAGCAGTTCTTC. This encodes CASSVAGGRYNEQFF. The chain joins TRBV9 to TRBJ2-1; 9 nucleotides agree with TRBD2. CDR3 length: 15 amino acids. Per germline, CDR1 SGDLS and CDR2 YYNGEE. Unmatched junction bases numbered 4, after V lost 2 bases and J lost 4 bases.